One and the same sample provided the 7 T cell receptor beta chains below, sequenced in a study of radiation and T cells in renal cell carcinoma. The protocol was immunoSEQ multiplex PCR, while the TCRdb copy is restricted to in-frame clones and leaves out a portion. The sample lists nearly 50,000 clones; roughly 84% were seen once. Time point in this sample: baseline pretreatment blood. The treatment is: 15 Gy SBRT to primary tumor, nephrectomy 4 weeks later. The sample consisted of blood, taken from a patient whose treatment included radiotherapy and nephrectomy. The receptors derive from a woman in her seventies with renal cell carcinoma.

This clone has just one count. This sequence joins TRBV7-9 and TRBJ2-6; 9 bases agree with TRBD1. Trimming removed 5 bases from V and 1 base from J; junction bases left unmatched: 9. CDR1 is SEHNR and CDR2 is FQNEAQ in the germline V gene (reference sequence). The CDR3 is 18 residues long. In DNA form, the CDR3 reads TGTGCCAGCAGCGGAGGGACAGGGAAAAAATCTGGGGCCAACGTCCTGACTTTC. It specifies CASSGGTGKKSGANVLTF.

This clone was detected a few times. V usage is TRBV16 and J usage is TRBJ1-1; no firm D call. Germline CDR1 reads KGHSY; CDR2 reads FQNENV. This CDR3 is 14 amino acids long. V was pared by 0 bases and J by 4 bases, with 9 bases between. The CDR3 sequence: CASSQSILGTEAFF. The DNA of the CDR3 is TGTGCCAGCAGCCAATCCATCCTGGGCACTGAAGCTTTCTTT.

The J gene is TRBJ2-5, the V gene TRBV29-1; the D gene could be TRBD1 or TRBD2 (7 bases each). There are 17 residues in the CDR3. CDR1 and CDR2 (germline): SQVTM, ANQGSEA. Trimming removed 5 bases at V and 1 base at J, with 23 bases between. CDR3 residues: CSVFDTGASGLQETQYF. CDR3 in DNA: TGCAGCGTTTTCGACACAGGGGCTAGCGGCCTCCAAGAGACCCAGTACTTC.

The CDR3 reads CASSQARLTLSYEQYF. CDR3 sequence (DNA): TGCGCCAGCAGCCAAGCCCGACTGACTCTCTCCTACGAGCAGTACTTC. This chain uses TRBV4-1 with TRBJ2-7; D not resolved. Germline V gives CDR1 MGHRA, CDR2 YSYEKL. The CDR3 covers 16 residues. V was trimmed by 1 base and J by 0 bases, leaving 13 bases between them.

The V and J genes are TRBV30 and TRBJ2-5; no definite D call. This CDR3 has 13 amino acids. The V gene's germline CDR1 is GTSNPN and CDR2 SVGIG (reference sequence). Trimming stripped 2 bases from V and 4 bases from J, with 11 bases between. CDR3 in amino acids: CAWSRSHGETQYF. Written as DNA, the CDR3 is TGTGCCTGGAGTCGCTCCCATGGAGAGACCCAGTACTTC.

V usage is TRBV10-3 and J usage is TRBJ2-6, with unresolved D. V was pared by 4 bases and J by 4 bases, with 8 bases between. This CDR3 contains 14 residues. The germline gives CDR1 ENHRY, CDR2 SYGVKD. CDR3 sequence (DNA): TGTGCCATCAGTGGGTCCCTCGGGGCCAACGTCCTGACTTTC. Its translation is CAISGSLGANVLTF.

The V gene is TRBV2, the J gene TRBJ2-5, with D perhaps assigned TRBD1 or TRBD2 (5 bases each). The V end was cut by 7 bases, the J end by 5 bases, with 17 bases between. This CDR3 spans 14 amino acids. In germline, CDR1 is SNHLY, CDR2 FYNNEI. Written as DNA, the CDR3 is TGTGCCAGCATTGGGACCTCCCGAGGGGAGACCCAGTACTTC. Amino acid sequence: CASIGTSRGETQYF.